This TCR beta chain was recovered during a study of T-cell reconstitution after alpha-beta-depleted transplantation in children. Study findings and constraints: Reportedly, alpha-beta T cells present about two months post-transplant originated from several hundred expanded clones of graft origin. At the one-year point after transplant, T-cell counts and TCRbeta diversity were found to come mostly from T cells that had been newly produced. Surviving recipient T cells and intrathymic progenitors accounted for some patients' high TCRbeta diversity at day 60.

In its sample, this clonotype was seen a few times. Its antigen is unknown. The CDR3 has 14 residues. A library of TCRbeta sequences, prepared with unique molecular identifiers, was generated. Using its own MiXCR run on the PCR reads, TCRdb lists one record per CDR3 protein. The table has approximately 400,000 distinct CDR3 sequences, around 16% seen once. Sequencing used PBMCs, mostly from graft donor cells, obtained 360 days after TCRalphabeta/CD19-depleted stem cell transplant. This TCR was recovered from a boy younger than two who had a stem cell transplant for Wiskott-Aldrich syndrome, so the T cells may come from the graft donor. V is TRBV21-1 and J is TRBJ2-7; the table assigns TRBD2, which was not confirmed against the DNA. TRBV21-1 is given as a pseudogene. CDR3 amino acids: CASSRVRERYEQYF. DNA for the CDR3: TGTGCCAGCAGCAGGGTGCGGGAGCGATACGAGCAGTACTTC.